These 23 T cell receptor beta chains originate from one sample sequenced in a study of blood T cell repertoires in COVID-19 (dated by TCRdb to between 2020 and 2021). The protocol used for the library was the immunoSEQ multiplex PCR assay. Held by TCRdb, this immuneACCESS table contains in-frame sequences only and omits some clones. Under half of the omission traces to an unresolved V gene where checked; the cause of the rest is unknown. The sample table contains roughly 40,000 clones; only one count was recorded for roughly 68% of them. Together, the top ten hold more than 55% of the sample. The sample comprised peripheral blood. These receptor sequences come from a man at least 80 years old with acute or convalescent COVID-19.

This chain joins TRBV29-1 and TRBJ2-5, with D perhaps TRBD2 (5 bases). Trimming left V 0 bases short and J 5 bases short, with 10 bases between. This CDR3 spans 13 amino acids. Germline assignment: CDR1 SQVTM and CDR2 ANQGSEA. As DNA, the CDR3 is TGCAGCGTTGAAGATTCCCGAGGGGAGACCCAGTACTTC. Translation: CSVEDSRGETQYF. Based on the CDR3 plus reference TRBV29-1 and TRBJ2-5, the full variable domain is SAVISQKPSRDICQRGTSLTIQCQVDSQVTMMFWYRQQPGQSLTLIATANQGSEATYESGFVIDKFPISRPNLTFSTLTVSNMSPEDSSIYLCSVEDSRGETQYFGPGTRLLVL.

Regarding this clone: One end of the junction is discordant with germline, which a read error may explain. The chain links TRBV6-6 to TRBJ1-3; D might be TRBD1 (6 bases). Germline V gives CDR1 MNHNY, CDR2 SVGAGI (reference sequence). CDR3 length: 14 residues. CDR3 region: CASSYGGSGNTIYF. DNA for the CDR3: TGTGCCAGCAGTTACGGGGGCTCTGGGAACACCATATATTTT.

The chain joins TRBV7-9 to TRBJ2-6; D remains ambiguous. This CDR3 is built from 15 residues. V lost 6 bases and J 0 bases, leaving 9 bases between the germline ends. Germline CDR1 is SEHNR and CDR2 is FQNEAQ (reference sequence). For the CDR3, the DNA is TGTGCCAGCAGGCACACAGCCTCTGGGGCCAACGTCCTGACTTTC. This sequence encodes CASRHTASGANVLTF.

The chain combines TRBV7-2 with TRBJ2-5; D gene uncertain. CDR1 is SGHTA and CDR2 is FQGNSA in the germline V gene. Trimming removed 2 bases at V and 0 bases at J, with 7 bases between. The CDR3 spans 14 residues. The CDR3 protein is CASSLTGYQETQYF. The CDR3 coding sequence is TGTGCCAGCAGCTTAACCGGGTACCAAGAGACCCAGTACTTC.

The rearrangement uses TRBV19 and TRBJ1-5; no clear D gene. There are 12 residues in the CDR3. The V gene lost 2 bases and the J gene lost 6 bases, with 5 bases spanning the gap. Germline V gene sequence: CDR1 LNHDA, CDR2 SQIVND (reference sequence). CDR3 in amino acids: CASSITGQPQHF. The CDR3 DNA reads TGTGCCAGTAGTATAACGGGTCAGCCCCAGCATTTT.

The chain couples TRBV9 to TRBJ2-5, with 7 bases matching TRBD1. In germline, CDR1 is SGDLS, CDR2 YYNGEE. The CDR3 consists of 14 residues. V was clipped by 3 bases and J by 4 bases; unmatched bases: 6. For the CDR3, the DNA is TGTGCCAGCAGCGCCGCGGACAGGAGAGAGACCCAGTACTTC. Its protein is CASSAADRRETQYF.

The chain couples TRBV24-1 to TRBJ2-2; 10 bases line up with TRBD1. This CDR3 spans 18 amino acids. CDR1 and CDR2 (germline): KGHDR, SFDVKD. The V and J ends lost 12 bases and 4 bases, in that order; junction bases with no gene match: 19. The CDR3 region is CASTGTGVIGRTTGELFF. CDR3 DNA: TGTGCCTCAACCGGGACAGGGGTTATCGGACGGACCACCGGGGAGCTGTTTTTT.

The chain employs TRBV6-1 and TRBJ1-1; a possible D gene is TRBD1 (5 bases). The CDR3 consists of 15 residues. The ends were cut back, 6 bases at V and 3 bases at J, with 17 bases in the middle. Germline loops: CDR1 MNHNS, CDR2 SASEGT. The CDR3 DNA follows: TGTGCCAGCAGCTTACGGGTCAAAGGGGACACTGAAGCTTTCTTT. Translated: CASSLRVKGDTEAFF.

The rearrangement links TRBV4-1 to TRBJ2-7; TRBD1 might be the D (6 bases). The length of the CDR3 is 17 residues. The germline V gene has CDR1 MGHRA and CDR2 YSYEKL. The V and J ends lost 1 base and 7 bases respectively, with 23 bases between them. In DNA form, the CDR3 reads TGCGCCAGCAGCCAAGCGGTTCCCAGGGGCCCCCTTCAGGAGCAGTACTTC. Protein sequence: CASSQAVPRGPLQEQYF.

This clone was observed a few times. V is TRBV6-5 and J is TRBJ2-2; 10 bases agree with TRBD1. V gave up 11 bases and J gave up 4 bases; unmatched junction bases: 7. The CDR3 sequence is 14 residues long. Per the germline V gene, CDR1 is MNHEY and CDR2 is SVGAGI. CDR3 nucleotide sequence: TGTGCCGCAGGGACAGGGGCTCGCACCGGGGAGCTGTTTTTT. Translated: CAAGTGARTGELFF.

This chain links TRBV7-9 with TRBJ1-1, with 11 bases lining up with TRBD1. The trim removed 2 bases at V and 10 bases at J, leaving 6 bases unmatched. The germline V gene has CDR1 SEHNR and CDR2 FQNEAQ (reference sequence). This CDR3 has 14 residues. The CDR3 sequence is CASSLPGQGARAFF. The CDR3 nucleotides are TGTGCCAGCAGCTTACCCGGACAGGGGGCGCGAGCTTTCTTT.

The J gene is TRBJ2-7, the V gene TRBV28; possibly TRBD2 for D (5 bases). With 7 bases removed from V and 4 bases from J, the gap between germline ends came to 14 bases. This CDR3 spans 13 amino acids. Germline V gene data show CDR1 as MDHEN and CDR2 as SYDVKM. The CDR3 DNA sequence: TGTGCCAGCATAGGGAGTAAACGGTACGAGCAGTACTTC. Amino acids: CASIGSKRYEQYF.

This clone was seen a single time. The genes are TRBV5-1 and TRBJ1-2; TRBD1 matches at 8 bases. This CDR3 region has 14 residues. Germline CDR1 and CDR2: SGHRS and YFSETQ. J gave up 2 bases and V 4 bases, and 4 bases lay outside the gene matches. In DNA form, the CDR3 reads TGCGCCAGCAGCACCGGACAGGGAAACTATGGCTACACCTTC. It encodes CASSTGQGNYGYTF.

The chain combines TRBV2 with TRBJ1-2; TRBD1 might be the D (6 bases). The CDR3 runs to 15 residues. Per germline, CDR1 SNHLY and CDR2 FYNNEI. Trimming stripped 7 bases from V and 0 bases from J, with 15 bases between. The CDR3 DNA follows: TGTGCCAGCAACCCTTTAGAGGGGGCTAACTATGGCTACACCTTC. Its protein is CASNPLEGANYGYTF.

CDR3 coding DNA: TGCGCCAGCAGCCCGGACAGGGGTCTAGATAATTCACCCCTCCACTTT. Its translation is CASSPDRGLDNSPLHF. The genes are TRBV5-1 and TRBJ1-6, with 9 nucleotides matching TRBD1. The CDR3 totals 16 residues. Germline CDR1 and CDR2: SGHRS and YFSETQ. Trimming removed 4 bases from V and 5 bases from J; junction bases left unmatched: 7.

The V and J genes are TRBV28 and TRBJ2-6; 8 bases are shared with TRBD1. J was trimmed by 2 bases and V by 6 bases; bases with no gene match: 6. The CDR3 extends over 16 amino acids. Germline loops: CDR1 MDHEN, CDR2 SYDVKM. CDR3 amino acids: CASRENRGTGANVLTF. As DNA, the CDR3 is TGTGCCAGCAGGGAAAACAGGGGGACTGGGGCCAACGTCCTGACTTTC.

A note on this clone: At one of its ends the junction is not consistent with the germline gene, which may arise from a read error. The V gene is TRBV2, the J gene TRBJ2-7; 13 nucleotides line up with TRBD2. There are 16 residues in the CDR3. Germline CDR1 SNHLY, CDR2 FYNNEI. CDR3 bases: TGTGCCAGCAGGGAAGGACTAGCGGGAGTTTTCTACGAGCAGTACTTC. This sequence encodes CASREGLAGVFYEQYF.

The V gene is TRBV6-2 or TRBV6-3, the J gene TRBJ2-1; 13 nucleotides match TRBD2. CDR1 is MNHEY, CDR2 SVGEGT, per germline. The length of the CDR3 is 16 residues. Trimming removed 4 bases from V and 9 bases from J; junction bases left unmatched: 9. This chain's CDR3 is CASSSLAGGPEGEQFF. CDR3 in DNA: TGTGCCAGCAGTTCACTAGCGGGAGGGCCGGAGGGTGAGCAGTTCTTC.

This chain connects TRBV7-3 to TRBJ2-3; 10 bases are a match to TRBD2. Germline-derived CDR1 and CDR2 are SGHTA and FQGTGA. J was trimmed by 1 base and V by 6 bases; bases with no gene match: 4. The CDR3 consists of 15 residues. The CDR3 sequence is CASRLAGEGTDTQYF. The DNA of the CDR3 is TGTGCCAGCAGGCTAGCGGGAGAAGGCACAGATACGCAGTATTTT.

The genes are TRBV2 and TRBJ1-1, with 8 bases fitting TRBD1. V lost 6 bases and J lost 5; bases outside the gene matches: 5. Germline V CDR1 and CDR2: SNHLY, FYNNEI. This CDR3 has 13 amino acids. CDR3 bases: TGTGCCAGCAGCTGGACAGGGCAGACTGAAGCTTTCTTT. Translating it yields CASSWTGQTEAFF.

This clone was observed many times. The chain carries TRBV15 and TRBJ2-5; possible D gene TRBD1, 6 bases. Trimming shortened V by 2 bases and J by 1 base, and 14 bases separated the two germline ends. Germline V lookup: CDR1 LNHNV, CDR2 YYDKDF (reference sequence). CDR3 size: 16 residues. The CDR3 protein is CATSRQSGQFQETQYF. Here the CDR3 DNA reads TGTGCCACCAGCAGACAATCTGGACAGTTCCAAGAGACCCAGTACTTC.

The J gene is TRBJ2-7, the V gene TRBV24-1; the D gene is possibly TRBD2 (6 bases). CDR1 and CDR2 from the germline V gene are KGHDR and SFDVKD. V shed 4 bases and J shed 3 bases, with 6 bases lying between them. This CDR3 is 12 amino acids long. The CDR3: CATSEDYYEQYF. In DNA, the CDR3 is TGTGCCACCAGTGAGGACTACTACGAGCAGTACTTC.

The chain links TRBV5-1 to TRBJ1-1, with D unresolved. The V gene's germline CDR1 is SGHRS and CDR2 YFSETQ. The germline V and J ends were trimmed by 5 bases and 3 bases, with 20 bases remaining between them. The CDR3 consists of 16 residues. The CDR3 DNA reads as TGCGCCAGCAGTCGTTTGGGATTAGGAGGCTACACTGAAGCTTTCTTT. Amino acid sequence: CASSRLGLGGYTEAFF. Based on the CDR3 plus reference TRBV5-1 and TRBJ1-1, the full variable domain is KAGVTQTPRYLIKTRGQQVTLSCSPISGHRSVSWYQQTPGQGLQFLFEYFSETQRNKGNFPGRFSGRQFSNSRSEMNVSTLELGDSALYLCASSRLGLGGYTEAFFGQGTRLTVV.